The 30 T cell receptor beta chains in this list originate from one sample, sequenced in a study of T cell repertoires in cytomegalovirus infection. For these TCRs, the target antigens are not known. TCRdb processed the reads anew with MiXCR; each CDR3 protein has one entry. Found here are around 800,000 distinct CDR3 sequences, about 30% of them singletons; the top ten hold 9.5% to 15%. The sample in question was cultured CD8+ T cells from PBMCs, obtained from culture after CMV antigen stimulation. The receptors shown here come from a human donor in good health (CMV status not recorded). Some clones in this sample may be carry-over from other donors' samples.

The chain couples TRBV5-6 to TRBJ1-1; no firm D call. The germline V gene encodes CDR1 SGHDT and CDR2 YYEEEE. The ends were cut back, 4 bases at V and 8 bases at J, with 18 bases in the middle. This CDR3 has 14 amino acids. The CDR3 region has the DNA TGTGCCAGCAGCCTGGGGTATAGGACCCAAGAAGCTTTCTTT. Its translation is CASSLGYRTQEAFF.

The sample holds many counts of this clonotype. The rearrangement joins TRBV7-2 to TRBJ2-7, with 10 nucleotides matching TRBD2. Germline-derived CDR1 and CDR2 are SGHTA and FQGNSA. The V segment lost 5 bases and the J segment 3 bases; nucleotides outside the gene matches: 7. This CDR3 is 15 amino acids long. CDR3: CASSQEERGGYEQYF. The CDR3 DNA reads TGTGCCAGCAGCCAAGAGGAGCGGGGGGGCTACGAGCAGTACTTC.

This sequence joins TRBV27 and TRBJ2-1, with D perhaps TRBD1 (5 bases). Trimming took off 2 bases at V and 8 bases at J, with 10 bases between the two ends. The CDR3 sequence is 13 residues long. Germline V gene sequence: CDR1 MNHEY, CDR2 SMNVEV (reference sequence). CDR3 residues: CASSLAEGDEQFF. CDR3 nucleotides: TGTGCCAGCAGTTTAGCCGAAGGGGATGAGCAGTTCTTC.

This clonotype has only a few counts. This chain links TRBV10-3 with TRBJ2-3; TRBD2 aligns across 7 bases. The V and J ends lost 11 bases and 4 bases, in that order; junction bases with no gene match: 15. Germline V CDR1 and CDR2: ENHRY, SYGVKD. This CDR3 has 15 amino acids. CDR3 region: CASSKGPGRADTQYF. For the CDR3, the DNA is TGTGCCTCTTCGAAAGGGCCAGGGAGGGCAGATACGCAGTATTTT.

This clonotype was observed many times. An end of the junction differs from the germline gene, which may be a read error. The J gene is TRBJ2-7, the V gene TRBV7-2; D may match TRBD1 or TRBD2 (6 bases each). Germline V gives CDR1 SGHTA, CDR2 FQGNSA. CDR3 length: 17 residues. In nucleotides, the CDR3 is TGTGCCAGCAGCTTAGAGGCACCGGGGGCGAATCGTTACGCGCAGTACTTC. As protein: CASSLEAPGANRYAQYF.

Only a few counts were recorded for this clonotype. This chain connects TRBV19 to TRBJ2-1; 9 bases fit TRBD2. CDR3 length: 13 amino acids. The ends lost 7 bases at V and 8 bases at J; junction bases unmatched: 6. CDR1 and CDR2 (germline): LNHDA, SQIVND (reference sequence). Here the CDR3 DNA reads TGTGCCAGTACACTAGCGGGCGGGGATGAGCAGTTCTTC. Protein product: CASTLAGGDEQFF.

At least ten counts were recorded for this clonotype. This chain joins TRBV7-2 and TRBJ1-2; 7 nucleotides line up with TRBD1. Trimming took 7 bases from V and 8 from J; bases not matched to a gene: 16. Looked up from germline, CDR1 is SGHTA and CDR2 is FQGNSA. The CDR3 extends over 15 amino acids. This chain's CDR3 is CASTLLSTGVEGYTF. Here the CDR3 DNA reads TGTGCCAGCACCTTGTTGTCTACAGGGGTTGAAGGCTACACCTTC.

This clonotype was observed once. The gene calls are TRBV6-1 and TRBJ1-1; TRBD1 might be the D (5 bases). CDR3 length equals 15 residues. CDR1 MNHNS and CDR2 SASEGT come from the germline V gene. Trimming took off 2 bases at V and 0 bases at J, with 10 bases between the two ends. CDR3 sequence (DNA): TGTGCCAGCAGTGAACCAGGGATAATGAACACTGAAGCTTTCTTT. It encodes CASSEPGIMNTEAFF.

This clonotype was detected ten times or more. The V gene is TRBV7-8, the J gene TRBJ2-5, with 9 bases identical to TRBD2. Germline assignment: CDR1 SGHVS and CDR2 FQNEAQ. Losses at the gene ends were 4 bases for V and 4 bases for J; bases not matched to a gene: 16. CDR3 size: 18 residues. The CDR3: CASSWAAASGENPETQYF. The CDR3 DNA reads as TGTGCCAGCAGCTGGGCGGCAGCTAGCGGGGAGAACCCAGAGACCCAGTACTTC.

This clonotype appeared a few times. The V and J genes are TRBV3-1 and TRBJ2-3; TRBD1 agrees at 7 bases. CDR3 length: 16 amino acids. The trim removed 1 base at V and 3 bases at J, leaving 7 bases unmatched. Germline V gene data show CDR1 as LGHDT and CDR2 as YNNKEL (reference sequence). In nucleotides, the CDR3 is TGTGCCAGCAGCCAAGGAAGAGGGGGCGCAACAGATACGCAGTATTTT. This codes for CASSQGRGGATDTQYF.

Only a few counts were recorded for this clonotype. The CDR3 sequence: CASSLSSHRYRETQYF. The CDR3 nucleotides read TGTGCCAGCAGTTTGTCAAGTCATCGGTACCGTGAGACCCAGTACTTC. The chain recombines TRBV12-3 or TRBV12-4 with TRBJ2-5, with D unresolved. V dropped 3 bases and J dropped 5 bases, with 19 bases sitting between them. The CDR3 has 16 residues.

This clonotype was observed at least ten times. V gene TRBV7-8 combines with J gene TRBJ2-7; 7 bases are a match to TRBD1. Germline values: CDR1 SGHVS, CDR2 FQNEAQ. The CDR3 extends over 17 amino acids. J lost 5 bases, V lost 1 base, and 14 bases had no gene match. The CDR3 is CASSLVPKDRLVDEQYF. The CDR3 region has the DNA TGTGCCAGCAGCTTAGTGCCCAAGGACAGGTTGGTCGACGAGCAGTACTTC.

This clonotype has more than one count but fewer than ten. The chain employs TRBV3-1 and TRBJ1-2; D is perhaps TRBD1 (5 bases). CDR1 and CDR2 (germline): LGHDT, YNNKEL (reference sequence). Trimming removed 0 bases at V and 3 bases at J, with 17 bases between. CDR3 length: 17 residues. The CDR3 protein is CASSQDLAQGSDYGYTF. The CDR3 DNA reads TGTGCCAGCAGCCAAGATCTCGCGCAGGGATCGGACTATGGCTACACCTTC.

The V call is TRBV12-3 or TRBV12-4, the J call TRBJ2-7; D may be TRBD1 (5 bases). The ends were cut back, 6 bases at V and 3 bases at J, with 18 bases in the middle. The CDR3 loop spans 15 amino acids. CDR3 DNA sequence: TGTGCCAGCAGCCCTCAGGGATTCTATAGCTACGAGCAGTACTTC. Its protein is CASSPQGFYSYEQYF.

This clonotype was observed a few times. The CDR3 region has the DNA TGTGCCAGCAGTTTATCACACCCGCCCCAGCATTTT. This codes for CASSLSHPPQHF. V gene TRBV27 combines with J gene TRBJ1-5; D uncertain. This CDR3 has 12 residues. The V end lost 0 bases, the J end lost 9 bases, and 6 bases lay between the germline ends. Germline-derived CDR1 and CDR2 are MNHEY and SMNVEV (reference sequence).

The gene calls are TRBV27 and TRBJ2-5; D is possibly TRBD2 (6 bases). Germline V gene sequence: CDR1 MNHEY, CDR2 SMNVEV (reference sequence). This CDR3 contains 15 residues. V lost 3 bases, J lost 5 bases, and 16 bases lay in between. CDR3: CASSLYLEGRETQYF. The CDR3 region has the DNA TGTGCCAGCAGTTTGTATCTGGAGGGGCGGGAGACCCAGTACTTC.

This clonotype was found a few times. The chain employs TRBV2 and TRBJ2-1; 9 positions agree with TRBD1. This CDR3 spans 14 amino acids. Germline CDR1 is SNHLY and CDR2 is FYNNEI. V shed 8 bases and J 8 bases; nucleotides not matched to a gene: 10. CDR3 loop: CASSGTGFTDEQFF. The CDR3 DNA follows: TGTGCCAGCTCAGGGACAGGGTTTACTGATGAGCAGTTCTTC. The full variable domain, rest sourced from reference TRBV2 and TRBJ2-1, is EPEVTQTPSHQVTQMGQEVILRCVPISNHLYFYWYRQILGQKVEFLVSFYNNEISEKSEIFDDQFSVERPDGSNFTLKIRSTKLEDSAMYFCASSGTGFTDEQFFGPGTRLTVL.

As regards this clonotype: An end of the junction differs from the germline gene, which may be a read error. The chain has TRBV12-3 or TRBV12-4 and TRBJ2-1; 9 bases agree with TRBD1. CDR3 length: 15 residues. In DNA, the CDR3 is TGTGTCAGCACCCCGGGACAGGGCCCCTACAATGAGCAGTTCTTC. Its translation is CVSTPGQGPYNEQFF.

In this sample, this clonotype turned up a few times. V is TRBV7-9 and J is TRBJ2-3; D gene ambiguous. The CDR3 sequence is 12 residues long. Trimming removed 5 bases at V and 4 bases at J, with 7 bases between. Germline CDR1 and CDR2: SEHNR and FQNEAQ (reference sequence). CDR3 nucleotide sequence: TGTGCCAGCAGCATGTTTCCAGATACGCAGTATTTT. It codes for CASSMFPDTQYF.

This clonotype was seen at least ten times. The chain is built from TRBV7-6 and TRBJ2-2, with TRBD1 identical over 8 bases. The CDR3 extends over 18 amino acids. Germline values: CDR1 SGHVS, CDR2 FNYEAQ. Unmatched junction bases numbered 17, after V lost 2 bases and J lost 9 bases. Here the CDR3 DNA reads TGTGCCAGCAGCTTAACCCCTTCCAGGGGGCGCTTGTTTAGGGAGCTGTTTTTT. This encodes CASSLTPSRGRLFRELFF.

V is TRBV6-5 and J is TRBJ2-7; D is unclear. The CDR3 consists of 11 residues. V was shortened by 11 bases and J by 4 bases, with 12 bases between the two germline ends. Per germline, CDR1 MNHEY and CDR2 SVGAGI. The CDR3 sequence is CAGMNEYEQYV. The CDR3 nucleotides read TGTGCCGGTATGAATGAATACGAGCAGTACGTC.

This clonotype was observed a handful of times. The chain employs TRBV5-6 and TRBJ1-1; D remains unclear. Trimming removed 3 bases at V and 3 bases at J, with 12 bases between. CDR1 and CDR2 (germline): SGHDT, YYEEEE. This CDR3 is 14 amino acids long. CDR3 sequence reads: CASSSEKEDTEAFF. CDR3 nucleotides: TGTGCCAGCAGCTCTGAAAAAGAGGACACTGAAGCTTTCTTT.

V and J are TRBV12-3 or TRBV12-4 and TRBJ1-2, with D possibly TRBD1 on 5 matching bases. This CDR3 has 14 residues. V lost 1 base and J 5 bases, leaving 11 bases between the germline ends. As DNA, the CDR3 is TGTGCCAGCAGTTTAGATCTGGGGGAATATGGCTACACCTTC. It encodes CASSLDLGEYGYTF.

This clonotype was counted ten times or more. The rearrangement links TRBV7-2 to TRBJ2-3; perhaps TRBD2 as D (6 bases). Germline loops: CDR1 SGHTA, CDR2 FQGNSA. This CDR3 contains 16 residues. The germline V and J ends were trimmed by 1 base and 6 bases, with 17 bases remaining between them. The CDR3, as DNA: TGTGCCAGCAGCTTAGTTGGGCGGGGTCGGACGGATACGCAGTATTTT. This translates into CASSLVGRGRTDTQYF.

This rearrangement joins TRBV27 to TRBJ1-5; possible D gene TRBD1, 6 bases. The CDR3 runs to 15 residues. Trimming removed 2 bases from V and 2 bases from J, with 10 bases in between. Germline CDR1 reads MNHEY; CDR2 reads SMNVEV (reference sequence). The CDR3 nucleotides read TGTGCCAGCAGTTTAAGGGGGTCTGGCAATCAGCCCCAGCATTTT. Translation gives CASSLRGSGNQPQHF.

The V gene is TRBV4-1, the J gene TRBJ1-1; 8 bases align to TRBD1. This CDR3 is built from 15 residues. Germline CDR1 MGHRA, CDR2 YSYEKL. Trimming took 4 bases from V and 1 from J; bases not matched to a gene: 5. The CDR3 nucleotides are TGCGCCAGCAGCCGAGGACAGGGAACGAACACTGAAGCTTTCTTT. This codes for CASSRGQGTNTEAFF.

Only a few counts were recorded for this clonotype. This chain links TRBV24-1 with TRBJ2-3; D perhaps matches TRBD2 (6 bases). Germline assignment: CDR1 KGHDR and CDR2 SFDVKD. V lost 10 bases and J 5 bases, leaving 18 bases between the germline ends. The CDR3 contains 14 residues. CDR3 in DNA: TGTGCCACATCAGTGGCAGGGCGGGGAGATACGCAGTATTTT. This translates into CATSVAGRGDTQYF.

The rearrangement uses TRBV20-1 and TRBJ2-1; 8 positions agree with TRBD2. Germline trimming cut 0 bases from V and 7 bases from J; bases unmatched to any gene: 8. Germline CDR1 DFQATT, CDR2 SNEGSKA (reference sequence). The CDR3 has 15 amino acids. The CDR3: CSARDRLALWNEQFF. In nucleotides, the CDR3 is TGCAGTGCTAGAGATCGACTAGCGCTTTGGAATGAGCAGTTCTTC.

This clonotype was seen only a few times. The chain is built from TRBV7-9 and TRBJ2-2; 7 bases are shared with TRBD2. Germline CDR1 SEHNR, CDR2 FQNEAQ (reference sequence). V lost 8 bases and J lost 0; bases outside the gene matches: 9. The CDR3 consists of 16 residues. Here the CDR3 DNA reads TGTGCCAGCGGCGGTTGGGACTATCCGAACACCGGGGAGCTGTTTTTT. Translation gives CASGGWDYPNTGELFF.

In this sample, this clonotype turned up a few times. The CDR3 here is CASRQGARTNSPLHF. The CDR3 DNA is TGTGCCAGCCGACAGGGGGCGCGAACCAATTCACCCCTCCACTTT. This chain links TRBV6-5 with TRBJ1-6, with TRBD1 matching 10 bases. CDR1 MNHEY and CDR2 SVGAGI come from the germline V gene. Unmatched junction bases numbered 8, after V lost 8 bases and J lost 7 bases. The CDR3 runs to 15 residues.